This T cell receptor (beta chain) originates from a study of blood T cell repertoires in COVID-19. Whole-study context: The United States, Italy and Spain were the sources of the acute and convalescent COVID-19 samples. The cDNA or gDNA used as material had been derived from T cells, B-cell-depleted T cells, or PBMCs.

As originally analysed: For nucleated cells, counts were estimated from reference gene primer amplification. Sequencing used immunoSEQ multiplex PCR; TCRdb keeps in-frame clones, though not all of them. V, J and clone size are taken as reported in that table, and D and trimming were inferred from the DNA itself. Here the sample spans 35,000 or so clones, around nine tenths being singletons. Trimming left V 2 bases short and J 5 bases short, with 9 bases between. The CDR3 is made up of 13 amino acids. Germline V gives CDR1 SGHNT, CDR2 YENEEA. The source of this sequence is a human donor in a cohort sampled during active COVID-19. Sequenced sample: peripheral blood. The rearrangement links TRBV11-3 to TRBJ1-1; D might be TRBD1 (6 bases). The CDR3 sequence: CASSLQQGTEAFF. In DNA form, the CDR3 reads TGTGCCAGCAGCTTACAACAGGGTACTGAAGCTTTCTTT.